Listed here are 3 T cell receptor beta chains from one sample, sequenced in a study of vaccination and CD4 T cells after COVID-19. Treatment meaning: roughly 10-day PBMC culture with coronavirus spike peptide pools or control peptides (ViraFEST assay). Antigens of these TCRs are unknown. Cultured CD4+ T cells had their DNA profiled by the Oncomine TCR Beta short-read assay. MiXCR was run by TCRdb on the PCR reads, yielding one entry per CDR3 protein. The sample yields some 2,600 distinct CDR3 sequences, around 23% seen once. Material for sequencing was CD4+ T cells from blood, cultured in vitro. These receptors were collected from a human donor who had recovered from COVID-19.

V is TRBV12-3 or TRBV12-4 and J is TRBJ1-5; D is uncertain. Trimming stripped 4 bases from V and 4 bases from J, with 11 bases between. The CDR3 extends over 14 amino acids. The chain's CDR3 is CASSSDGENQPQHF. CDR3 in DNA: TGTGCCAGCAGTTCCGACGGCGAAAATCAGCCCCAGCATTTT.

This clonotype occurred a few times. The V gene is TRBV27, the J gene TRBJ1-6, with D uncertain. The CDR3 extends over 13 amino acids. V was shortened by 2 bases and J by 8 bases, with 7 bases between the two germline ends. Germline V gene sequence: CDR1 MNHEY, CDR2 SMNVEV (reference sequence). CDR3 sequence (DNA): TGTGCCAGCAGTTTACCCGGTGATTCACCCCTCCACTTT. It translates to CASSLPGDSPLHF.

By sample fraction, this clonotype is large. V usage is TRBV6-1 and J usage is TRBJ1-5; 9 bases align to TRBD1. The V gene end was trimmed by 4 bases and the J gene end by 2 bases; junction bases not matched to a gene: 12. This CDR3 is built from 18 residues. Looked up from germline, CDR1 is MNHNS and CDR2 is SASEGT. The CDR3: CASSGYGTGIDGNQPQHF. The CDR3 coding sequence is TGTGCCAGCAGTGGATACGGGACAGGGATTGACGGCAATCAGCCCCAGCATTTT.